A single sample is the source of the 20 T cell receptor beta chains below, sequenced in a study of OX40 agonist ivuxolimab in advanced cancers. Sequencing used immunoSEQ multiplex PCR; TCRdb keeps in-frame clones, though not all of them. This sample yields approximately 47,000 clones, of which over 85% are seen a single time; around 48% belongs to the top ten. The source material was CD4+ or CD8+ T cells sorted from blood, sampled in a trial of the OX40 agonist ivuxolimab. The receptors were gathered from an adult with an advanced solid tumor such as melanoma, head and neck, liver or kidney cancer.

V gene TRBV6-1 combines with J gene TRBJ2-1; D is perhaps TRBD1 or TRBD2 (5 bases each). The length of the CDR3 is 16 residues. Looked up from germline, CDR1 is MNHNS and CDR2 is SASEGT. Trimming cost V 4 bases and J 0 bases, with 13 bases left between them. This chain's CDR3 is CASSGDPGGSYNEQFF. Here the CDR3 DNA reads TGTGCCAGCAGTGGAGACCCTGGGGGCTCCTACAATGAGCAGTTCTTC.

The rearrangement links TRBV7-8 to TRBJ1-4; 9 bases map to TRBD1. V was pared by 5 bases and J by 0 bases, with 10 bases of the junction left unmatched. The germline CDR1 and CDR2 sequences are SGHVS and FQNEAQ. The CDR3 contains 18 residues. CDR3: CASSHPGQGVPTNEKLFF. The CDR3 coding sequence is TGTGCCAGCAGCCACCCGGGACAGGGCGTTCCAACTAATGAAAAACTGTTTTTT.

The genes are TRBV6-5 and TRBJ2-7, with TRBD1 as a possible D gene (5 bases). There are 12 residues in the CDR3. CDR1 and CDR2 (germline): MNHEY, SVGAGI. Deletions cut 4 bases from V and 5 bases from J, with 9 bases between. In DNA, the CDR3 is TGTGCCAGCAGTTCGACAGCCCACGAGCAGTACTTC. As protein: CASSSTAHEQYF.

The CDR3 coding sequence is TGTGCCAGCAGTGAAGAGGCAGGGGGCTACGAGCAGTACTTC. Its protein is CASSEEAGGYEQYF. This chain uses TRBV2 with TRBJ2-7; 7 bases map to TRBD1. J gave up 3 bases and V 1 base, and 3 bases lay outside the gene matches. The CDR3 length is 14 residues. From germline, CDR1 is SNHLY and CDR2 FYNNEI.

The chain recombines TRBV6-5 with TRBJ2-7; D not certain. The V gene's germline CDR1 is MNHEY and CDR2 SVGAGI. The V gene lost 5 bases and the J gene lost 4 bases, with 12 bases spanning the gap. The CDR3 consists of 13 residues. The CDR3 DNA reads as TGTGCCAGCAGTAAAGCCGACATTTACGAGCAGTACTTC. Translating it yields CASSKADIYEQYF.

The CDR3, as DNA: TGTGCCTGGACCAGTCCGGGTCCTCCTGAAGCTTTCTTT. Protein sequence: CAWTSPGPPEAFF. This chain uses TRBV30 with TRBJ1-1; D remains ambiguous. The CDR3 sequence is 13 residues long. V lost 4 bases, J lost 6 bases, and 15 bases lay in between. Germline CDR1 reads GTSNPN; CDR2 reads SVGIG (reference sequence).

This rearrangement joins TRBV4-1 to TRBJ2-7; 7 nucleotides match TRBD1. The CDR3 has 14 amino acids. Losses at the gene ends were 4 bases for V and 2 bases for J; bases not matched to a gene: 5. Germline lookup yields CDR1 MGHRA and CDR2 YSYEKL. CDR3 sequence (DNA): TGCGCCAGCAGCCTTCAAGGGGGCCCCTACGAGCAGTACTTC. Protein product: CASSLQGGPYEQYF.

The chain is built from TRBV5-4 and TRBJ2-5; D tentatively fits TRBD1 or TRBD2 (5 bases each). The J call may not be correct, given that the DNA end is closer to TRBJ2-7. This CDR3 has 13 amino acids. Germline CDR1 SGHNT, CDR2 YYREEE (reference sequence). The CDR3 reads CASSFGATYEQYF. As DNA, the CDR3 is TGTGCCAGCAGCTTCGGGGCCACCTACGAGCAGTACTTC.

The chain uses TRBV7-9 and TRBJ2-7; D is unclear. The CDR3 consists of 12 residues. The germline gives CDR1 SEHNR, CDR2 FQNEAQ (reference sequence). V lost 5 bases, J lost 5 bases, and 10 bases lay in between. Here the CDR3 DNA reads TGTGCCAGCAGCCTGAGCCACCACGAGCAGTACTTC. Translation gives CASSLSHHEQYF.

The V call is TRBV19, the J call TRBJ1-6, with D unresolved. The V end lost 3 bases, the J end lost 6 bases, and 12 bases lay between the germline ends. The CDR3 loop spans 15 amino acids. Germline V CDR1 and CDR2: LNHDA, SQIVND (reference sequence). CDR3 in amino acids: CASSISAGGNSPLHF. The CDR3 DNA is TGTGCCAGTAGTATCTCGGCAGGTGGTAATTCACCCCTCCACTTT.

The rearrangement links TRBV7-6 to TRBJ1-1; tentatively, D is TRBD1 (5 bases). The CDR3 sequence is 15 residues long. Trimming shortened V by 1 base and J by 0 bases, and 9 bases separated the two germline ends. Germline CDR1 reads SGHVS; CDR2 reads FNYEAQ. CDR3 protein: CASSLGQDMNTEAFF. CDR3 in DNA: TGTGCCAGCAGCTTAGGTCAGGACATGAACACTGAAGCTTTCTTT.

The chain employs TRBV28 and TRBJ2-7; D ambiguous. The CDR3 is made up of 13 amino acids. Between the trimmed V and J ends, which lost 3 bases and 3 bases, there was a span of 9 bases. Looked up from germline, CDR1 is MDHEN and CDR2 is SYDVKM. CDR3 in amino acids: CASSFGSYYEQYF. The CDR3 coding sequence is TGTGCCAGCAGTTTTGGCAGCTACTACGAGCAGTACTTC.

This clone was detected a few times. The rearrangement links TRBV4-1 to TRBJ1-1; 8 nucleotides agree with TRBD1. Unmatched junction bases numbered 2, after V lost 3 bases and J lost 2 bases. Germline CDR1 MGHRA, CDR2 YSYEKL. The CDR3 sequence is 14 residues long. CDR3 loop: CASSQGQVNTEAFF. CDR3 bases: TGCGCCAGCAGCCAGGGACAGGTAAACACTGAAGCTTTCTTT.

The chain couples TRBV9 to TRBJ1-4; the D gene is possibly TRBD1 (5 bases). The V end was cut by 3 bases, the J end by 0 bases, with 12 bases between. The V gene's germline CDR1 is SGDLS and CDR2 YYNGEE. CDR3 length: 16 residues. The CDR3 here is CASSDSTGTTNEKLFF. The CDR3 nucleotides read TGTGCCAGCAGCGACTCAACAGGAACAACTAATGAAAAACTGTTTTTT.

This clone appeared once. This rearrangement joins TRBV9 to TRBJ1-1; weak D call: TRBD1 (6 bases). Trimming removed 3 bases from V and 4 bases from J, with 13 bases in between. The CDR3 consists of 14 residues. CDR1 is SGDLS and CDR2 is YYNGEE in the germline V gene. This chain's CDR3 is CASSDPGEGTEAFF. CDR3 bases: TGTGCCAGCAGCGACCCAGGGGAAGGCACTGAAGCTTTCTTT.

This clone was picked up one time. The chain uses TRBV29-1 and TRBJ1-2; D is unresolved. Germline CDR1 is SQVTM and CDR2 is ANQGSEA. The CDR3 has 13 amino acids. The V end lost 6 bases, the J end lost 3 bases, and 14 bases lay between the germline ends. The CDR3 DNA is TGCAGCGTGACACCAATGGGCGACTATGGCTACACCTTC. It translates to CSVTPMGDYGYTF.

J is TRBJ2-1 and V is TRBV28; TRBD1 is a possible D gene (5 bases). Per germline, CDR1 MDHEN and CDR2 SYDVKM. The CDR3 consists of 13 residues. V lost 2 bases and J lost 7, with 9 bases in between. The CDR3 protein is CASSLAGWNEQFF. The CDR3 DNA reads as TGTGCCAGCAGTTTAGCAGGGTGGAATGAGCAGTTCTTC.

V usage is TRBV7-6 and J usage is TRBJ2-7; maybe TRBD1 (5 bases). Germline V gives CDR1 SGHVS, CDR2 FNYEAQ. V gave up 5 bases and J gave up 2 bases, with 7 bases separating them. This CDR3 region has 12 residues. The CDR3 is CASSETAYEQYF. CDR3 nucleotides: TGTGCCAGCAGCGAGACAGCCTACGAGCAGTACTTC.

This sequence joins TRBV7-2 and TRBJ2-5; TRBD1 might be the D (6 bases). CDR3 length: 14 residues. The ends were cut back, 2 bases at V and 1 base at J, with 8 bases in the middle. Germline CDR1 reads SGHTA; CDR2 reads FQGNSA. The CDR3: CASSLQGIQETQYF. CDR3 sequence (DNA): TGTGCCAGCAGCTTACAGGGGATCCAAGAGACCCAGTACTTC.

In its sample, this clone was seen once. V usage is TRBV7-9 and J usage is TRBJ2-2, with 10 bases matching TRBD2. Trimming cost V 5 bases and J 5 bases; bases outside gene matches: 11. CDR3 size: 17 residues. Per germline, CDR1 SEHNR and CDR2 FQNEAQ (reference sequence). The CDR3 DNA follows: TGTGCCAGCAGCACACTCCTACTAGCGGGGAGGACCGGGGAGCTGTTTTTT. It translates to CASSTLLLAGRTGELFF. Looking up the rest from reference TRBV7-9 and TRBJ2-2 gives the full variable domain: DTGVSQNPRHKITKRGQNVTFRCDPISEHNRLYWYRQTLGQGPEFLTYFQNEAQLEKSRLLSDRFSAERPKGSFSTLEIQRTEQGDSAMYLCASSTLLLAGRTGELFFGEGSRLTVL.